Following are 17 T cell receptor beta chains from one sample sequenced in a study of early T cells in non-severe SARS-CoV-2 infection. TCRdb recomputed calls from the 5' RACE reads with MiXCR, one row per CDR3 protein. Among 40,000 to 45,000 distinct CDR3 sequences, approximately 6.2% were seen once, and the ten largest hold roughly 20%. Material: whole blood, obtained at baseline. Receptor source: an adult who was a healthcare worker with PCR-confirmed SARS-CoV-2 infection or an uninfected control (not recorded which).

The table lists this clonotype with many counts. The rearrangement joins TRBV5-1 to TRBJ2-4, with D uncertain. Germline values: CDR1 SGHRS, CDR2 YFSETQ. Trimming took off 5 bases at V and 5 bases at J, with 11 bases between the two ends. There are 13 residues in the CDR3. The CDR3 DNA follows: TGCGCCAGCAGGGCCGGGCCCGAAAACATTCAGTACTTC. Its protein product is CASRAGPENIQYF.

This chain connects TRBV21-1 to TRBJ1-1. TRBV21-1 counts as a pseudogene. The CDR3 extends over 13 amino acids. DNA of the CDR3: TGTGCCAGCAGCACCAAAGCATTGGGTGAAGCTTTCTTT. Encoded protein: CASSTKALGEAFF.

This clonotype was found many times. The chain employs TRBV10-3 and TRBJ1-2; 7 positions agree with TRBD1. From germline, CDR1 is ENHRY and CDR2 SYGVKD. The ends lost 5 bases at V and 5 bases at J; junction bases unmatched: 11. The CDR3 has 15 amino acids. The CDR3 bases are TGTGCCATCAGTTCAACAGGGGATGGGGATTATGGCTACACCTTC. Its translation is CAISSTGDGDYGYTF.

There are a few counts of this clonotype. CDR3 DNA sequence: TGCAGTGCGGGCCCGGGACGAGAACCGGCCCACTATGGCTACACCTTC. This codes for CSAGPGREPAHYGYTF. V is TRBV20-1 and J is TRBJ1-2; tentative D call: TRBD1 (5 bases). CDR3 length: 16 amino acids. Looked up from germline, CDR1 is DFQATT and CDR2 is SNEGSKA (reference sequence). V was cut by 6 bases and J by 3 bases, with 23 bases left in between.

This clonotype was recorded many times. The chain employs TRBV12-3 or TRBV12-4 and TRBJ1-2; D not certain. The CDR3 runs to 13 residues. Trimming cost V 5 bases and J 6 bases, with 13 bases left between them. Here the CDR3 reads CASSLLAPDGYTF. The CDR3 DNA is TGTGCCAGCAGTCTTTTAGCCCCAGATGGCTACACCTTC.

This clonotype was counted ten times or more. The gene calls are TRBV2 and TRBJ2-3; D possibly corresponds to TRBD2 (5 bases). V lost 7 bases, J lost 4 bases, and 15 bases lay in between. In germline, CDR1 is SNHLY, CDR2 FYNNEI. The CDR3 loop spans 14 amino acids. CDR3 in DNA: TGTGCCAGCACGGGGAGATCAGGTCCAGATACGCAGTATTTT. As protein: CASTGRSGPDTQYF.

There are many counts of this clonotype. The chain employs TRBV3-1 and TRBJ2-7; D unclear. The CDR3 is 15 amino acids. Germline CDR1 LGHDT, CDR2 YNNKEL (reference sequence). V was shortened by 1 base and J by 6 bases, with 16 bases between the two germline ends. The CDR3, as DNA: TGTGCCAGCAGCCAAGGTGTTTTTGAGTGGGCCGAGCAGTACTTC. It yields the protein CASSQGVFEWAEQYF.

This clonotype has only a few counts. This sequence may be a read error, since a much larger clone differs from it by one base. The CDR3 reads CANSLGTGGFRTEAFF. The CDR3 DNA is TGCGCCAACAGCTTAGGGACAGGGGGCTTTCGTACTGAAGCTTTCTTT. This chain links TRBV5-1 with TRBJ1-1, with 12 bases aligning to TRBD1. The V gene's germline CDR1 is SGHRS and CDR2 YFSETQ. This CDR3 is built from 16 residues.

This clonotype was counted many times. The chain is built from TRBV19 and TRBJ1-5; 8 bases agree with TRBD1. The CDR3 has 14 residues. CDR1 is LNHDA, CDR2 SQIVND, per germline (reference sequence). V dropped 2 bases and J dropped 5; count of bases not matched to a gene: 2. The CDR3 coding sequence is TGTGCCAGTAGTATAACGACAGGGGATCAGCCCCAGCATTTT. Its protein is CASSITTGDQPQHF.

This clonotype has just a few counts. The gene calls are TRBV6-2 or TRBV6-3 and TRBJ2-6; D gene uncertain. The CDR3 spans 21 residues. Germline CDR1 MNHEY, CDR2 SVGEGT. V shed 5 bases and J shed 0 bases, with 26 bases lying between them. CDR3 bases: TGTGCCAGCAGTAGACTGACGGCAGCTACCCCACCCCACTCTGGGGCCAACGTCCTGACTTTC. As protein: CASSRLTAATPPHSGANVLTF.

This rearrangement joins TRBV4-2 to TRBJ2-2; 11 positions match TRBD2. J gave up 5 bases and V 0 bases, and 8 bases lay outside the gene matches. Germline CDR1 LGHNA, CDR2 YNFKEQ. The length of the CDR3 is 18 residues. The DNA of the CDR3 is TGTGCCAGCAGCCAAGATGGGGAGCTAGCGGGAGGTACCGGGGAGCTGTTTTTT. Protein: CASSQDGELAGGTGELFF.

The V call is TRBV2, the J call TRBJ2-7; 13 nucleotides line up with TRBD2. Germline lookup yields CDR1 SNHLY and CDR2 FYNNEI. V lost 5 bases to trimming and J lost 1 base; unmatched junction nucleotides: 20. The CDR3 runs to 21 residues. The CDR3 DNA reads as TGTGCCAGCAGTTACCCGTCCCGAACGACTAGCGGGGGGACGTTATCCTACGAGCAGTACTTC. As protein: CASSYPSRTTSGGTLSYEQYF.

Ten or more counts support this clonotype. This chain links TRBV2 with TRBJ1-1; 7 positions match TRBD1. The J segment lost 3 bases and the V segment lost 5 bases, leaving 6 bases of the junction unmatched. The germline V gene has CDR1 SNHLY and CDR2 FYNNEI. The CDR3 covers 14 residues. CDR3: CASSPQGGDTEAFF. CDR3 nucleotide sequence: TGTGCCAGCAGTCCCCAGGGGGGGGACACTGAAGCTTTCTTT.

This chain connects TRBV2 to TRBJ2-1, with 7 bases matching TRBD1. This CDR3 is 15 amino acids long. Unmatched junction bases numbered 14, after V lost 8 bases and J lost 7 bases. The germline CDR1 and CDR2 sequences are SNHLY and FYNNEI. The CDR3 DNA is TGTGCCAGCGCCACCGGGACAGAGGGCTTTAATGAGCAGTTCTTC. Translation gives CASATGTEGFNEQFF.

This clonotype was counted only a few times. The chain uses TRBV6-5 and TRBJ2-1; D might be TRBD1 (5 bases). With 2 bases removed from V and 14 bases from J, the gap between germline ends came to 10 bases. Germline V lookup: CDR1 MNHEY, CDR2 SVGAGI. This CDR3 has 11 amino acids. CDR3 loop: CASSYGEGEFF. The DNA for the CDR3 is TGTGCCAGCAGTTACGGGGAAGGGGAGTTCTTC.

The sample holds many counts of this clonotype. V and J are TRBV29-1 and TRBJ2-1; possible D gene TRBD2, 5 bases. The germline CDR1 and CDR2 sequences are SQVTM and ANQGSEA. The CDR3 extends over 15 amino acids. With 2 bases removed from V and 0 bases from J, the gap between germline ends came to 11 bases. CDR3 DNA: TGCAGCGTTGAATCTACTAGTCGCTCCTACAATGAGCAGTTCTTC. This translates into CSVESTSRSYNEQFF.

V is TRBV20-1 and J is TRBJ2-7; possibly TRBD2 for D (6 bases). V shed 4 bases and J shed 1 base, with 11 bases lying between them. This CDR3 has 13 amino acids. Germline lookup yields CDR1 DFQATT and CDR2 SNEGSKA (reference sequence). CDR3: CSANSGTSYEQYF. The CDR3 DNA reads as TGCAGTGCTAATAGCGGCACTTCCTACGAGCAGTACTTC.